This T cell receptor beta chain was recovered during a study of post-analysis software for immune sequencing data. Study-level information: Both relapsing-remitting and secondary progressive multiple sclerosis featured among the disease courses, as did progressive-relapsing multiple sclerosis.

Researchers reported that TCR beta cDNA libraries carried unique molecular identifiers. With roughly 0.9 to 10 million T cells as the source, some 510,000 cDNA molecules resulted. Each CDR3 protein gets one entry after TCRdb re-called the PCR reads with MiXCR. Of hundreds of thousands of distinct CDR3 sequences in the sample, approximately 60% were seen once. Note on this clonotype: Its antigen is as yet unknown.

The V gene's germline CDR1 is DFQATT and CDR2 SNEGSKA (reference sequence). The CDR3 sequence is 17 residues long. The trim removed 1 base at V and 1 base at J, leaving 3 bases unmatched. General observations from the study: Controls' normalized Chao1 diversity significantly exceeded that of multiple sclerosis patients. The five TRBV segments detected at higher frequency in patients than in controls included TRBV5-6, TRBV5-1 and TRBV20-1. With F measure, samples from one preparation batch clustered together strongly.

The receptor comes from a girl aged 2-10 years with multiple sclerosis. The V and J genes are TRBV20-1 and TRBJ2-1, with 14 bases aligning to TRBD2. Specimen: blood. The CDR3 is CSARVGTSGSSYNEQFF. The CDR3 DNA sequence: TGCAGTGCTAGAGTTGGGACTAGCGGGAGTTCCTACAATGAGCAGTTCTTC.